These 24 T cell receptor beta chains came from one sample sequenced in a study of shared clonotypes between healthy human individuals. Some clones are missing from TCRdb's copy, which holds only in-frame ones; the method was immunoSEQ multiplex PCR. This sample has about 1.1 million clones, with 60% to 85% found just once. Sequencing was done on a sample of memory CD4+ T cells from PBMCs. Sample subset: CD45RA-negative fraction. All receptors come from a man between 18 and 35 years old in good health. Some clones in this sample may be carry-over from other donors' samples.

The rearrangement uses TRBV5-3 and TRBJ2-7; D uncertain. TRBV5-3 is identified as an open reading frame with a role that is uncertain. The CDR3 runs to 12 residues. V dropped 0 bases and J dropped 3 bases, with 4 bases sitting between them. DNA of the CDR3: TGTGCCAGAAGCTTGGCGTACTACGAGCAGTACTTC. It is translated as CARSLAYYEQYF.

The rearrangement links TRBV5-1 to TRBJ2-5; D gene ambiguous. Deletions cut 3 bases from V and 0 bases from J, with 18 bases between. CDR1 and CDR2 (germline): SGHRS, YFSETQ. The CDR3 extends over 17 amino acids. CDR3 amino acids: CASSSPTDGTYQETQYF. The DNA for the CDR3 is TGCGCCAGCAGCTCCCCGACGGACGGCACGTACCAAGAGACCCAGTACTTC.

This chain joins TRBV29-1 and TRBJ2-1; 16 bases are shared with TRBD2. J lost 15 bases, V lost 5 bases, and 10 bases had no gene match. Looked up from germline, CDR1 is SQVTM and CDR2 is ANQGSEA. The CDR3 sequence is 14 residues long. As DNA, the CDR3 is TGCAGCGTTTGGGCCGGGACTAGCGGGAGGGCCGTGTTCTTC. Translation: CSVWAGTSGRAVFF.

V usage is TRBV5-1 and J usage is TRBJ1-2, with D possibly being TRBD1 (6 bases). Deletions cut 4 bases from V and 7 bases from J, with 17 bases between. Germline assignment: CDR1 SGHRS and CDR2 YFSETQ. There are 14 residues in the CDR3. CDR3 sequence reads: CASSVSQGRSGYTF. CDR3 nucleotides: TGCGCCAGCAGCGTTTCACAGGGAAGGAGTGGCTACACCTTC.

Of note for this clone: The sample holds other DNA sequences that translate to the same CDR3. The chain links TRBV28 to TRBJ1-2, with D maybe TRBD1 (5 bases). V lost 5 bases to trimming and J lost 1 base, with 8 bases between them. This CDR3 has 13 amino acids. The V gene's germline CDR1 is MDHEN and CDR2 SYDVKM. The CDR3: CASSPGGNYGYTF. CDR3 in DNA: TGTGCCAGCAGTCCCGGGGGTAACTATGGCTACACCTTC.

A remark on this clone: The same CDR3 is also encoded by other DNA sequences in this sample. This chain links TRBV20-1 with TRBJ2-1; unclear D gene. The CDR3 is 10 residues long. CDR1 is DFQATT, CDR2 SNEGSKA, per germline (reference sequence). Trimming stripped 3 bases from V and 8 bases from J, with 5 bases between. The CDR3 sequence is CSASGDEQFF. In DNA form, the CDR3 reads TGCAGTGCTAGTGGGGATGAGCAGTTCTTC.

There are many counts of this clone. The rearrangement uses TRBV30 and TRBJ1-2, with D possibly TRBD1 on 6 matching bases. The V end lost 2 bases, the J end lost 5 bases, and 15 bases lay between the germline ends. The CDR3 length is 14 residues. CDR1 is GTSNPN and CDR2 is SVGIG in the germline V gene (reference sequence). This CDR3 reads CAWSPKGDPYGYTF. Here the CDR3 DNA reads TGTGCCTGGAGTCCCAAGGGGGACCCGTATGGCTACACCTTC. The complete variable domain, with remaining parts taken from reference TRBV30 and TRBJ1-2, reads SQTIHQWPATLVQPVGSPLSLECTVEGTSNPNLYWYRQAAGRGLQLLFYSVGIGQISSEVPQNLSASRPQDRQFILSSKKLLLSDSGFYLCAWSPKGDPYGYTFGSGTRLTVV.

A few counts support this clone. Other DNA sequences in the sample encode the same CDR3. The chain has TRBV5-3 and TRBJ1-1; tentative D call: TRBD1 (5 bases). TRBV5-3 is treated as an ORF (open reading frame) with a function not yet certain. The CDR3 covers 15 residues. V lost 4 bases to trimming and J lost 6 bases, with 19 bases between them. CDR3 region: CARSLGWSRGAEAFF. The CDR3, as DNA: TGTGCCAGAAGCCTGGGGTGGTCCCGGGGGGCTGAAGCTTTCTTT.

V and J are TRBV10-3 and TRBJ2-1; 9 positions agree with TRBD1. Trimming at V came to 2 bases and at J to 4 bases, leaving 9 bases not matched to a gene. The CDR3 consists of 17 residues. CDR1 is ENHRY, CDR2 SYGVKD, per germline. For the CDR3, the DNA is TGTGCCATCAGTGAGAACCACCCGGGACAGGGATACAATGAGCAGTTCTTC. Protein: CAISENHPGQGYNEQFF.

This sequence joins TRBV5-1 and TRBJ2-5; D unclear. There are 15 residues in the CDR3. V was pared by 1 base and J by 1 base, with 11 bases between. Germline loops: CDR1 SGHRS, CDR2 YFSETQ. CDR3 in amino acids: CASSLLGPFQETQYF. The CDR3 DNA is TGCGCCAGCAGCTTGCTAGGGCCATTCCAAGAGACCCAGTACTTC.

A note on this clone: Other nucleotide sequences from this sample produce the same CDR3. As DNA, the CDR3 is TGTGCCAGCAGCTTAGGTGGACTTACAGATACGCAGTATTTT. The encoded protein is CASSLGGLTDTQYF. V and J are TRBV7-9 and TRBJ2-3; a possible D gene is TRBD2 (5 bases). The CDR3 length is 14 residues. Trimming took 1 base from V and 3 from J, leaving 8 bases between them. In germline, CDR1 is SEHNR, CDR2 FQNEAQ (reference sequence).

The J gene is TRBJ2-1, the V gene TRBV25-1; D is perhaps TRBD2 (6 bases). Trimming pared 1 base from V and 10 bases from J, leaving 20 bases between. CDR3 size: 16 residues. Germline V gene lookup returns CDR1 MGHDK and CDR2 SYGVNS. CDR3 bases: TGTGCCAGCAGTGAATTGGGAACTAGCCGTACGTTGGAGCAGTTCTTC. Protein product: CASSELGTSRTLEQFF.

In its sample, this clone was seen many times. The chain recombines TRBV28 with TRBJ1-4, with a weak D call TRBD1 (5 bases). Trimming left V 4 bases short and J 4 bases short, with 16 bases between. Germline assignment: CDR1 MDHEN and CDR2 SYDVKM. CDR3 length equals 16 residues. CDR3 protein: CASSSPGTSDNEKLFF. CDR3 in DNA: TGTGCCAGCAGTTCCCCCGGGACCAGCGATAATGAAAAACTGTTTTTT.

This clone occurred a few times. This chain uses TRBV2 with TRBJ1-2; a weak D match, TRBD1 (5 bases). Germline CDR1 is SNHLY and CDR2 is FYNNEI. Trimming stripped 6 bases from V and 7 bases from J, with 12 bases between. The CDR3 sequence is 12 residues long. The CDR3 reads CASRDRGIGYTF. The DNA for the CDR3 is TGTGCCAGCAGAGACAGAGGGATTGGCTACACCTTC.

The chain combines TRBV6-5 with TRBJ2-7; TRBD2 matches 9 bases. This CDR3 spans 16 amino acids. CDR1 and CDR2 from the germline V gene are MNHEY and SVGAGI. With V trimmed by 2 bases and J by 5 bases, 10 bases remained unmatched. CDR3 in DNA: TGTGCCAGCAGTTACAGGGCTAGCGGGATAATGCACGAGCAGTACTTC. It encodes CASSYRASGIMHEQYF.

The chain recombines TRBV7-2 with TRBJ1-1; D is uncertain. The CDR3 is made up of 13 amino acids. V dropped 1 base and J dropped 5 bases, with 8 bases sitting between them. Germline V gene data show CDR1 as SGHTA and CDR2 as FQGNSA. The CDR3 DNA is TGTGCCAGCAGCTTAGGACCCTGGACTGAAGCTTTCTTT. Encoded protein: CASSLGPWTEAFF.

V and J are TRBV30 and TRBJ2-3; the match to TRBD2 covers 7 bases. In germline, CDR1 is GTSNPN, CDR2 SVGIG (reference sequence). V lost 0 bases to trimming and J lost 5 bases; unmatched junction nucleotides: 5. This CDR3 has 14 amino acids. The CDR3 spells CAWSVSSSGDTQYF. The CDR3 DNA follows: TGTGCCTGGAGTGTAAGTTCTAGCGGAGATACGCAGTATTTT.

This clone was detected many times. Other DNA sequences of this sample code for an identical CDR3. The rearrangement joins TRBV5-1 to TRBJ2-1, with D hard to call. The germline V and J ends were trimmed by 1 base and 0 bases, with 5 bases remaining between them. The germline gives CDR1 SGHRS, CDR2 YFSETQ. The length of the CDR3 is 14 residues. DNA of the CDR3: TGCGCCAGCAGCTTGCAGAGCTCCTACAATGAGCAGTTCTTC. Amino acid sequence: CASSLQSSYNEQFF. The full variable domain, its missing parts supplied by reference TRBV5-1 and TRBJ2-1, is KAGVTQTPRYLIKTRGQQVTLSCSPISGHRSVSWYQQTPGQGLQFLFEYFSETQRNKGNFPGRFSGRQFSNSRSEMNVSTLELGDSALYLCASSLQSSYNEQFFGPGTRLTVL.

The rearrangement joins TRBV6-1 to TRBJ1-5; 8 bases line up with TRBD1. With 5 bases clipped from V and 7 bases from J, the junction kept 7 bases outside the gene matches. The CDR3 is 14 amino acids. Germline V gene lookup returns CDR1 MNHNS and CDR2 SASEGT. The CDR3 coding sequence is TGTGCCAGCAGTCGACAGGGGAGCTGGCAGCCCCAGCATTTT. Its protein is CASSRQGSWQPQHF.

The chain uses TRBV19 and TRBJ2-7, with 10 positions matching TRBD1. Germline-derived CDR1 and CDR2 are LNHDA and SQIVND (reference sequence). The CDR3 has 15 amino acids. V lost 6 bases to trimming and J lost 4 bases; unmatched junction nucleotides: 9. The CDR3 reads CASSLMTGGKYEQYF. The CDR3 coding sequence is TGTGCCAGTAGCCTCATGACAGGGGGCAAATACGAGCAGTACTTC.

The chain has TRBV28 and TRBJ1-1; unclear D gene. CDR1 MDHEN and CDR2 SYDVKM come from the germline V gene. The CDR3 is 15 residues long. V lost 3 bases, J lost 0 bases, and 11 bases lay in between. In nucleotides, the CDR3 is TGTGCCAGCAGTTTGCACACAGCCATGAACACTGAAGCTTTCTTT. Translating gives CASSLHTAMNTEAFF. Full variable domain (rest looked up from reference TRBV28 and TRBJ1-1): DVKVTQSSRYLVKRTGEKVFLECVQDMDHENMFWYRQDPGLGLRLIYFSYDVKMKEKGDIPEGYSVSREKKERFSLILESASTNQTSMYLCASSLHTAMNTEAFFGQGTRLTVV.

This chain connects TRBV5-6 to TRBJ2-3; a possible D gene is TRBD2 (6 bases). Trimming removed 4 bases at V and 6 bases at J, with 12 bases between. Germline loops: CDR1 SGHDT, CDR2 YYEEEE. The CDR3 sequence is 13 residues long. CDR3 protein: CASSPGTRDTQYF. DNA for the CDR3: TGTGCCAGCAGCCCGGGGACTCGGGATACGCAGTATTTT.

This chain uses TRBV6-4 with TRBJ2-7, with D perhaps matching TRBD1 (5 bases). The CDR3 has 16 residues. Trimming left V 2 bases short and J 5 bases short, with 19 bases between. CDR1 is MRHNA, CDR2 SNTAGT, per germline. The CDR3 reads CASSDPPPGFEDEQYF. The DNA for the CDR3 is TGTGCCAGCAGTGACCCCCCACCAGGGTTTGAAGACGAGCAGTACTTC.

The chain is built from TRBV28 and TRBJ1-1; a possible D gene is TRBD1 (5 bases). This CDR3 is 13 amino acids long. V shed 6 bases and J shed 9 bases, with 17 bases lying between them. Germline CDR1 and CDR2: MDHEN and SYDVKM. The CDR3 DNA sequence: TGTGCCAGCAGCGCGAGGGGACCCTACCAAGCTTTCTTT. It specifies CASSARGPYQAFF.